The rows below give T cell receptor beta chains drawn from one sample of a study of beta chain features in type 1 diabetes. Clones were read by immunoSEQ multiplex PCR, and TCRdb kept only the in-frame ones, dropping some. The table has about 710,000 clones, around an eighth seen once. Input material: naive CD4+ T cells from blood. The origin of the receptors is a man in his late teens or twenties with type 1 diabetes. CDR3s include the opening cysteine and the closing phenylalanine or tryptophan. Fields, in order: D gene, V gene, CDR3 length, clone size, J gene, CDR3 DNA, CDR3 protein. The D gene is left open where the match is weak. Clone sizes are given selectively: once, few, many, or a class where the clone is expanded.

d_gene: .
v_gene: TRBV29-1
len: 13
abundance: few
j_gene: TRBJ2-1
CDR3nt: TGCAGCGTTGAGGCAGGGGCGGCCCATGAGCAGTTCTTC
CDR3aa: CSVEAGAAHEQFF

d_gene: TRBD2
v_gene: TRBV30
len: 14
abundance: few
j_gene: TRBJ2-3
CDR3nt: TGTGCCTGGATGGGACTAGCGGGAACAGATACGCAGTATTTT
CDR3aa: CAWMGLAGTDTQYF

d_gene: .
v_gene: TRBV4-3
len: 14
abundance: few
j_gene: TRBJ2-1
CDR3nt: TGCGCCAGCAGCCAAGTGTGGGGCGGTGGTGAGCAGTTCTTC
CDR3aa: CASSQVWGGGEQFF

d_gene: .
v_gene: TRBV6-5
len: 14
abundance: .
j_gene: TRBJ2-2
CDR3nt: TGTGCCAGCAGTTACTCGAGGAGTCCCGGGGAGCTGTTTTTT
CDR3aa: CASSYSRSPGELFF

d_gene: .
v_gene: TRBV5-1
len: 13
abundance: few
j_gene: TRBJ1-2
CDR3nt: TGCGCCAGCAGCCCGGGGCAGGACTATGGCTACACCTTC
CDR3aa: CASSPGQDYGYTF

d_gene: .
v_gene: TRBV27
len: 15
abundance: .
j_gene: TRBJ2-1
CDR3nt: TGTGCCACCAAAATGGACCCGGGACGCCACAATGAGCAGTTCTTC
CDR3aa: CATKMDPGRHNEQFF

d_gene: .
v_gene: TRBV4-3
len: 17
abundance: .
j_gene: TRBJ1-2
CDR3nt: TGCGCCAGCAGCCAAGTGAACTCGGGACTCCTTAACTATGGCTACACCTTC
CDR3aa: CASSQVNSGLLNYGYTF

d_gene: .
v_gene: TRBV28
len: 14
abundance: few
j_gene: TRBJ2-1
CDR3nt: TGTGCCAGCCCGCCGTCTATCTCCTACAATGAGCAGTTCTTC
CDR3aa: CASPPSISYNEQFF

d_gene: .
v_gene: TRBV10-3
len: 14
abundance: .
j_gene: TRBJ2-3
CDR3nt: TGTGCCATCAGTGTTGGGCCTACGGGCGATACGCAGTATTTT
CDR3aa: CAISVGPTGDTQYF

d_gene: .
v_gene: TRBV29-1
len: 12
abundance: few
j_gene: TRBJ1-1
CDR3nt: TGCAGCGTTGAACGGGAACGAGCTGAAGCTTTCTTT
CDR3aa: CSVERERAEAFF

d_gene: TRBD1
v_gene: TRBV6-5
len: 14
abundance: few
j_gene: TRBJ2-7
CDR3nt: TGTGCCAGCAGTACTACAGGGGTGGTTGGGGAGCAGTACTTC
CDR3aa: CASSTTGVVGEQYF

d_gene: TRBD2
v_gene: TRBV18
len: 16
abundance: .
j_gene: TRBJ2-1
CDR3nt: TGTGCCAGCTCACCCCCCGGGACTAGCGGTTACAATGAGCAGTTCTTC
CDR3aa: CASSPPGTSGYNEQFF

d_gene: .
v_gene: TRBV28
len: 11
abundance: .
j_gene: TRBJ2-1
CDR3nt: TGTGCCAGCAATCAGTACAATGAGCAGTTCTTC
CDR3aa: CASNQYNEQFF

d_gene: .
v_gene: TRBV5-4
len: 14
abundance: .
j_gene: TRBJ2-1
CDR3nt: TGTGCCAGCAGCCCGGACAGTACTTACAATGAGCAGTTCTTC
CDR3aa: CASSPDSTYNEQFF

d_gene: .
v_gene: TRBV30
len: 14
abundance: .
j_gene: TRBJ2-7
CDR3nt: TGTGCCTGGAGTGGCTTAAGGGGGACCTACGAGCAGTACTTC
CDR3aa: CAWSGLRGTYEQYF

d_gene: .
v_gene: TRBV28
len: 15
abundance: .
j_gene: TRBJ1-4
CDR3nt: TGTGCCAGCACCGTCCGGACAGTTCTTAATGAAAAACTGTTTTTT
CDR3aa: CASTVRTVLNEKLFF

d_gene: .
v_gene: TRBV29-1
len: 11
abundance: few
j_gene: TRBJ2-7
CDR3nt: TGCAGCGTTACCACAGGCGACGAGCAGTACTTC
CDR3aa: CSVTTGDEQYF

d_gene: TRBD1
v_gene: TRBV27
len: 16
abundance: .
j_gene: TRBJ1-5
CDR3nt: TGTGCCAGCAGTTTATCCCCCGGACAGGGGACTCAGCCCCAGCATTTT
CDR3aa: CASSLSPGQGTQPQHF

d_gene: .
v_gene: TRBV18
len: 13
abundance: few
j_gene: TRBJ2-2
CDR3nt: TGTGCCAGCTCACCATCGAGCACCGGGGAGCTGTTTTTT
CDR3aa: CASSPSSTGELFF

d_gene: .
v_gene: TRBV18
len: 12
abundance: few
j_gene: TRBJ1-2
CDR3nt: TGTGCCAGCTCACGGGCGGGCTTAGGCTACACCTTC
CDR3aa: CASSRAGLGYTF

d_gene: TRBD1
v_gene: TRBV30
len: 13
abundance: .
j_gene: TRBJ2-7
CDR3nt: TGTGCCTGGAGTGCGACAGGGACCTACGAGCAGTACTTC
CDR3aa: CAWSATGTYEQYF

d_gene: TRBD1
v_gene: TRBV28
len: 12
abundance: .
j_gene: TRBJ1-1
CDR3nt: TGTGCCAGCAGGTTGACAGGGGGTACAACTTTCTTT
CDR3aa: CASRLTGGTTFF

d_gene: .
v_gene: TRBV2
len: 15
abundance: few
j_gene: TRBJ2-2
CDR3nt: TGTGCCAGCAGTGAACAGGGGGGACTTGCCGGGGAGCTGTTTTTT
CDR3aa: CASSEQGGLAGELFF

d_gene: .
v_gene: TRBV12-2
len: 19
abundance: .
j_gene: TRBJ2-1
CDR3nt: TGTGCAAGTCGCTTAGATCGTGTCAAGTTAACTAGCGGATACAATGAGCAGTTCTTC
CDR3aa: CASRLDRVKLTSGYNEQFF

d_gene: TRBD1
v_gene: TRBV6-1
len: 15
abundance: .
j_gene: TRBJ2-1
CDR3nt: TGTGCCAGCAGTGCAGAAGGGGGCGCCTACAATGAGCAGTTCTTC
CDR3aa: CASSAEGGAYNEQFF

d_gene: .
v_gene: TRBV9
len: 14
abundance: .
j_gene: TRBJ1-2
CDR3nt: TGTGCCAGCAGCGTCTCCGGGGCTAACTATGGCTACACCTTC
CDR3aa: CASSVSGANYGYTF

d_gene: .
v_gene: TRBV7-9
len: 16
abundance: .
j_gene: TRBJ2-5
CDR3nt: TGTGCCAGCAGCCAAGGAGGAGTGAGAGTGCAAGAGACCCAGTACTTC
CDR3aa: CASSQGGVRVQETQYF

d_gene: .
v_gene: TRBV9
len: 12
abundance: few
j_gene: TRBJ2-3
CDR3nt: TGTGCCAGCAGCGTAGAAAGCGATACGCAGTATTTT
CDR3aa: CASSVESDTQYF

d_gene: .
v_gene: TRBV29-1
len: 13
abundance: .
j_gene: TRBJ1-6
CDR3nt: TGCAGCGTTCGGGCCGTAGGTGGTTCACCCCTCCACTTT
CDR3aa: CSVRAVGGSPLHF

d_gene: .
v_gene: TRBV28
len: 14
abundance: .
j_gene: TRBJ2-3
CDR3nt: TGTGCCAGCAGTTCAGGACGGAGCACAGATACGCAGTATTTT
CDR3aa: CASSSGRSTDTQYF

d_gene: TRBD1
v_gene: TRBV18
len: 14
abundance: .
j_gene: TRBJ1-1
CDR3nt: TGTGCCAGCTCACTAAGCCCACAGGGGAAGGGAGCTTTCTTT
CDR3aa: CASSLSPQGKGAFF

d_gene: .
v_gene: TRBV5-4
len: 11
abundance: .
j_gene: TRBJ2-1
CDR3nt: TGTGCCAGCTCTTACGGGGATGAGCAGTTCTTC
CDR3aa: CASSYGDEQFF

d_gene: .
v_gene: TRBV7-2
len: 13
abundance: few
j_gene: TRBJ2-3
CDR3nt: TGTGCCAGCAGCTTCAACGTGAGGAGTTGGCAGTATTTT
CDR3aa: CASSFNVRSWQYF

d_gene: .
v_gene: TRBV9
len: 14
abundance: .
j_gene: TRBJ2-7
CDR3nt: TGTGCCAGCAGCGTAGATCAATACTCCTACGAGCAGTACTTC
CDR3aa: CASSVDQYSYEQYF

d_gene: .
v_gene: TRBV6-5
len: 14
abundance: few
j_gene: TRBJ1-2
CDR3nt: TGTGCCAGCAGTTACTCCGAAAGTCCCTATGGCTACACCTTC
CDR3aa: CASSYSESPYGYTF

d_gene: .
v_gene: TRBV7-2
len: 19
abundance: few
j_gene: TRBJ1-1
CDR3nt: TGTGCCAGCAGAAGGGGTAGGGGGGGCGGACTCGCCCGGAACACTGAAGCTTTCTTT
CDR3aa: CASRRGRGGGLARNTEAFF

d_gene: TRBD2
v_gene: TRBV10-3
len: 16
abundance: few
j_gene: TRBJ2-7
CDR3nt: TGTGCCATCGGAATAACAACCGGGACTAGCTTCGTGGAGCAGTACTTC
CDR3aa: CAIGITTGTSFVEQYF

d_gene: .
v_gene: TRBV11-2
len: 13
abundance: few
j_gene: TRBJ2-1
CDR3nt: TGTGCCAGCAGCGGTTGGGGGTTCAATGAGCAGTTCTTC
CDR3aa: CASSGWGFNEQFF

d_gene: .
v_gene: TRBV7-2
len: 17
abundance: few
j_gene: TRBJ2-7
CDR3nt: TGTGCCAGCAGCTTAGAGGAAGGGTACCGGAGGAACTACGAGCAGTACTTC
CDR3aa: CASSLEEGYRRNYEQYF

d_gene: .
v_gene: TRBV7-2
len: 16
abundance: .
j_gene: TRBJ1-4
CDR3nt: TGTGCCAGCAGCCTTACCTACAGGGATATCAATGAAAAACTGTTTTTT
CDR3aa: CASSLTYRDINEKLFF

d_gene: TRBD2
v_gene: TRBV30
len: 15
abundance: few
j_gene: TRBJ2-5
CDR3nt: TGTGCCTGGAGTCCGGGACTAGCGGGATTAGAGACCCAGTACTTC
CDR3aa: CAWSPGLAGLETQYF

d_gene: TRBD2
v_gene: TRBV30
len: 15
abundance: .
j_gene: TRBJ2-2
CDR3nt: TGTGCCTGGAGTTTGGGCGGGGGAAACACCGGGGAGCTGTTTTTT
CDR3aa: CAWSLGGGNTGELFF

d_gene: .
v_gene: TRBV30
len: 11
abundance: few
j_gene: TRBJ2-7
CDR3nt: TGTGCCTGGACAGACAGAGTCGAGCAGTACTTC
CDR3aa: CAWTDRVEQYF

d_gene: .
v_gene: TRBV7-6
len: 14
abundance: few
j_gene: TRBJ2-3
CDR3nt: TGTGCCAGCAGCTTAGGTCGGAGCACAGATACGCAGTATTTT
CDR3aa: CASSLGRSTDTQYF

d_gene: .
v_gene: TRBV5-6
len: 13
abundance: .
j_gene: TRBJ1-4
CDR3nt: TGTGCCAGCAGCTTGGTTCGGGACCGCAAACTGTTTTTT
CDR3aa: CASSLVRDRKLFF

d_gene: .
v_gene: TRBV10-3
len: 16
abundance: .
j_gene: TRBJ2-7
CDR3nt: TGTGCCATCAGTGAGTCACCCACCACGGACTTGGACGAGCAGTACTTC
CDR3aa: CAISESPTTDLDEQYF

d_gene: TRBD2
v_gene: TRBV2
len: 13
abundance: .
j_gene: TRBJ2-5
CDR3nt: TGTGCCAGCCCCGGGAGGGTCCAAGAGACCCAGTACTTC
CDR3aa: CASPGRVQETQYF

d_gene: .
v_gene: TRBV7-2
len: 15
abundance: few
j_gene: TRBJ2-7
CDR3nt: TGTGCCAGCAGCTTAGCTGCGGACTCCTCTTATGAGCAGTACTTC
CDR3aa: CASSLAADSSYEQYF

d_gene: .
v_gene: TRBV5-8
len: 14
abundance: few
j_gene: TRBJ2-6
CDR3nt: TGTGCCAGCAGCTTGGCCCCCTTCCTGGATGTCCTGACTTTC
CDR3aa: CASSLAPFLDVLTF

d_gene: .
v_gene: TRBV7-2
len: 15
abundance: few
j_gene: TRBJ2-3
CDR3nt: TGTGCCATCCAGAGGCAGGGTCTGGGCACAGATACGCAGTATTTT
CDR3aa: CAIQRQGLGTDTQYF

d_gene: .
v_gene: TRBV11-2
len: 15
abundance: .
j_gene: TRBJ2-5
CDR3nt: TGTGCCAGCAGCTTAGTTCGGGGCACCCAAGAGACCCAGTACTTC
CDR3aa: CASSLVRGTQETQYF

d_gene: .
v_gene: TRBV9
len: 17
abundance: .
j_gene: TRBJ2-5
CDR3nt: TGTGCCAGCAGCGTGGGGGCCTTAGCGGGCGCACAAGAGACCCAGTACTTC
CDR3aa: CASSVGALAGAQETQYF

d_gene: .
v_gene: TRBV9
len: 16
abundance: few
j_gene: TRBJ2-3
CDR3nt: TGTGCCAGCAGCGTAGGACCAAAGGTGGTCACAGATACGCAGTATTTT
CDR3aa: CASSVGPKVVTDTQYF